This TCR beta chain was documented in a study of early T cells in non-severe SARS-CoV-2 infection. Study overall: Chains were unpaired, as sequencing was done on bulk RNA from unsorted whole blood. Study-level points and caveats: CD4 and private specificities were missed by VDJdb matching, which favored anti-spike CD8 responses.

For this clonotype: Its antigen is as yet unknown.

Attachment of unique molecular identifiers was made to individual cDNA molecules. TCRdb analysed the 5' RACE reads with MiXCR anew, one entry per CDR3 protein. The sample records tens of thousands of distinct CDR3 sequences, 15% being singletons. V was shortened by 4 bases and J by 5 bases, with 6 bases between the two germline ends. This CDR3 has 10 residues. Germline V CDR1 and CDR2: SQVTM, ANQGSEA. The V gene is TRBV29-1, the J gene TRBJ2-7, with no clear D. The sequence was obtained from an adult who was a healthcare worker with PCR-confirmed SARS-CoV-2 infection or an uninfected control (not recorded which). The sample consisted of whole blood. The DNA of the CDR3 is TGCAGCGTTGGAAGCAACGAGCAGTACTTC. Protein: CSVGSNEQYF.